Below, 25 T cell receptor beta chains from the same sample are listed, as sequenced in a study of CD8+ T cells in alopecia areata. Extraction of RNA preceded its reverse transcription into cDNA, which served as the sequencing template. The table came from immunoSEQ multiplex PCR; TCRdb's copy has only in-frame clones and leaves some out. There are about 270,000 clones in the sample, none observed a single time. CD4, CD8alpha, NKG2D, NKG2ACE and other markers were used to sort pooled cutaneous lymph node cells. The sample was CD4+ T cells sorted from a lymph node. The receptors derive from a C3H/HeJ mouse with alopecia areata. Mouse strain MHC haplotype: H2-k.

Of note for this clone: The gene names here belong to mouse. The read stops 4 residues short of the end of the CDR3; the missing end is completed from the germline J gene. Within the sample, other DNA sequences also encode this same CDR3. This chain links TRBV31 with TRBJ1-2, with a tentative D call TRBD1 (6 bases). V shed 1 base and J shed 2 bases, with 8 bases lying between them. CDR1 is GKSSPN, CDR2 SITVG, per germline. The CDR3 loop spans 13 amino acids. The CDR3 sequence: CAWSRGANSDYTF. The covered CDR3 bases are TGTGCCTGGAGTCGGGGGGCCAACTCC.

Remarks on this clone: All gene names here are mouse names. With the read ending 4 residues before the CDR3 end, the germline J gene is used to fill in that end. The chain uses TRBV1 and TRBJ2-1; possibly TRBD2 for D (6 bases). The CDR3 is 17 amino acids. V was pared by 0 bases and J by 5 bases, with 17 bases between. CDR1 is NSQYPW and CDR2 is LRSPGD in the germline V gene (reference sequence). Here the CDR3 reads CTCSADKTGGWDAEQFF. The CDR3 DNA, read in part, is TGCACCTGCAGTGCAGACAAAACGGGGGGTTGGGATGCT.

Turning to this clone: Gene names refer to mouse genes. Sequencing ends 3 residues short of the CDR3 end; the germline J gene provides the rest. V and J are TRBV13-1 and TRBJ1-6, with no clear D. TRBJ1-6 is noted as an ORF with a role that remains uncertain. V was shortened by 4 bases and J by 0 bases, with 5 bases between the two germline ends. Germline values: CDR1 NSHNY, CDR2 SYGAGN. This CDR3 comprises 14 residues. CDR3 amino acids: CASSPRSYNSPLYF. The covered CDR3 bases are TGTGCCAGCAGTCCTCGTTCCTATAATTCGCCC.

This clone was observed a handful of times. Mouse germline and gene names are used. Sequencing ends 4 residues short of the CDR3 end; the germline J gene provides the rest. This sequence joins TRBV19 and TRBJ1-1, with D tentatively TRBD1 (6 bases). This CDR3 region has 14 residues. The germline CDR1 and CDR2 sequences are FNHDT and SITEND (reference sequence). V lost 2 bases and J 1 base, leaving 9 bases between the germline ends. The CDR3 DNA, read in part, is TGTGCCAGCAGTATCGTGGGACAAAACACA. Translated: CASSIVGQNT. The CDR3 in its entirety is CASSIVGQNTEVFF.

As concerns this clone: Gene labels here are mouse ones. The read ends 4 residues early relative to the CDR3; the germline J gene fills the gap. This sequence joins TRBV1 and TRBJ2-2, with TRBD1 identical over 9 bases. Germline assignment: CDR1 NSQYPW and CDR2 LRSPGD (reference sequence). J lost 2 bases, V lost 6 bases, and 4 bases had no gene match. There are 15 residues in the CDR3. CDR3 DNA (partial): TGCACCTGCAGAGCCGGGACAGGGAACACCGGG. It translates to CTCRAGTGNTG. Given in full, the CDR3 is CTCRAGTGNTGQLYF.

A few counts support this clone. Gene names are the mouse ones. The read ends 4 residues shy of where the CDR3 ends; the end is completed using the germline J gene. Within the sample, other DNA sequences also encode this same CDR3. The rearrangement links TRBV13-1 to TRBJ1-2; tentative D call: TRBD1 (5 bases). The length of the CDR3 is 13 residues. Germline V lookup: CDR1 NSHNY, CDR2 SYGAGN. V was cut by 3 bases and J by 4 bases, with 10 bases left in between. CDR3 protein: CASSAGRGSDYTF. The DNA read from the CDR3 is TGTGCCAGCAGTGCAGGGCGGGGCTCC.

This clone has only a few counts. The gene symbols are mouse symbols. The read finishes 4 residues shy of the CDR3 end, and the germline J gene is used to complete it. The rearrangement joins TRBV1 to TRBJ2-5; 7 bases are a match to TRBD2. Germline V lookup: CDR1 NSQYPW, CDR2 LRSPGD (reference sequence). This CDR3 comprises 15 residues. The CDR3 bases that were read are TGCACCTGCAGTGCAGATCGGGGGGGTAAAGAC. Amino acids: CTCSADRGGKD. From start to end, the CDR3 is CTCSADRGGKDTQYF.

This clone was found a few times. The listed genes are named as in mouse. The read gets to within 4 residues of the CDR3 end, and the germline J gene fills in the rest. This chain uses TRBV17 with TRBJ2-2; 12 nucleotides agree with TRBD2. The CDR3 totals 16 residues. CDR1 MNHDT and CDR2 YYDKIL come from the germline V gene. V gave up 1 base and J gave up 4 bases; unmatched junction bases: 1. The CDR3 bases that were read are TGTGCTAGCAGTAGAGGGGACTGGGGGGTCACCGGG. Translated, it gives CASSRGDWGVTG. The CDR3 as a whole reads CASSRGDWGVTGQLYF.

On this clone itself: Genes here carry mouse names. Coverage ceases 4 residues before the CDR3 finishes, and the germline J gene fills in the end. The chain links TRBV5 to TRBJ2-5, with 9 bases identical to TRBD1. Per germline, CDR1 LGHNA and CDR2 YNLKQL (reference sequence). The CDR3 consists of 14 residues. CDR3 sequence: CASSQTQGADTQYF. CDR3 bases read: TGTGCCAGCAGCCAGACACAGGGGGCAGAC.

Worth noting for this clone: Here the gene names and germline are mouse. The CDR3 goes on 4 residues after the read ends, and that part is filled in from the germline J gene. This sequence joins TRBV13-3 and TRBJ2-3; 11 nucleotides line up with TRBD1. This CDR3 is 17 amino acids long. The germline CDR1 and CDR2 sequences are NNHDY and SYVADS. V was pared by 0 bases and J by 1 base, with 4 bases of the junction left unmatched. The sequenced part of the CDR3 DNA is TGTGCCAGCAGTGATGCAAAGGGACAGGGGGGTGCAGAA. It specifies CASSDAKGQGGAE. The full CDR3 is CASSDAKGQGGAETLYF.

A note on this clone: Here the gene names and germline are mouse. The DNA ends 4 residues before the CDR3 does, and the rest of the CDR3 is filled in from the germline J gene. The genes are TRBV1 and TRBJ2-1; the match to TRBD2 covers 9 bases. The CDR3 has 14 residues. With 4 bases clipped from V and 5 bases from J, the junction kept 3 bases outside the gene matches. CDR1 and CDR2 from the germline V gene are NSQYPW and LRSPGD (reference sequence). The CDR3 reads CTCSGTGEDAEQFF. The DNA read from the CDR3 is TGCACCTGCAGTGGGACTGGGGAGGATGCT.

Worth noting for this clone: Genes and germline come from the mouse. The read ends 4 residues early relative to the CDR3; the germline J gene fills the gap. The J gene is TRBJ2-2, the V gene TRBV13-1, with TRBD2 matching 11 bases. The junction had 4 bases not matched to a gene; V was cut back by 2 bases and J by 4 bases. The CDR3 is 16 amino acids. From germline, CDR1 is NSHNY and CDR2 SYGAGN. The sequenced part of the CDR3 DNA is TGTGCCAGCAGTGAAGGGGACTGGGGGTCCACCGGG. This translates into CASSEGDWGSTG. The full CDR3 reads CASSEGDWGSTGQLYF.

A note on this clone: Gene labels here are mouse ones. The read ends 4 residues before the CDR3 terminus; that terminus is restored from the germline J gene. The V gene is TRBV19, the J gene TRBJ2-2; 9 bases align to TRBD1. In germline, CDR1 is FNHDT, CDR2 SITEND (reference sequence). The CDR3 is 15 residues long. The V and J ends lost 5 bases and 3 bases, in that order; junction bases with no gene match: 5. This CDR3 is CASSTTGGYTGQLYF. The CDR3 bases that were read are TGTGCCAGCAGCACGACAGGGGGGTACACCGGG.

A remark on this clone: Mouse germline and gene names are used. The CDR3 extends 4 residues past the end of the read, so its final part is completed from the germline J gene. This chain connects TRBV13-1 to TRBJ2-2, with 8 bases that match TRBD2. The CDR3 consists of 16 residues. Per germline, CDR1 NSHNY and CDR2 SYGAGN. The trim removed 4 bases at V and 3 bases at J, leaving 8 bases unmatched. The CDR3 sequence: CASSPGGAIDTGQLYF. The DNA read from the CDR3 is TGTGCCAGCAGTCCCGGGGGGGCGATCGACACCGGG.

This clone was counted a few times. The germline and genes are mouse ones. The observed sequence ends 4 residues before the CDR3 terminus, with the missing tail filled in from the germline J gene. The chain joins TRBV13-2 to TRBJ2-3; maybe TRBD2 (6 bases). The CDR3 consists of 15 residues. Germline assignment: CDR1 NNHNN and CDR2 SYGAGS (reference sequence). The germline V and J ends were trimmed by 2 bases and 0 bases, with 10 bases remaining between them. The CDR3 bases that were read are TGTGCCAGCGGTGAGGCTGGGGCTAGTGCAGAA. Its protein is CASGEAGASAE. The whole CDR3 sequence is CASGEAGASAETLYF.

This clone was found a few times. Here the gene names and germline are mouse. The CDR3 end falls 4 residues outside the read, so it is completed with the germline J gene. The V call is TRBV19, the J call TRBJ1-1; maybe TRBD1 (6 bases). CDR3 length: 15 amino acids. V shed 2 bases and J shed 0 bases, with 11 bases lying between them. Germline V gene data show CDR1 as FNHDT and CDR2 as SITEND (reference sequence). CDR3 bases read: TGTGCCAGCAGTATGGGGACAAATGCAAACACA. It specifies CASSMGTNANT. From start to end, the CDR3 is CASSMGTNANTEVFF.

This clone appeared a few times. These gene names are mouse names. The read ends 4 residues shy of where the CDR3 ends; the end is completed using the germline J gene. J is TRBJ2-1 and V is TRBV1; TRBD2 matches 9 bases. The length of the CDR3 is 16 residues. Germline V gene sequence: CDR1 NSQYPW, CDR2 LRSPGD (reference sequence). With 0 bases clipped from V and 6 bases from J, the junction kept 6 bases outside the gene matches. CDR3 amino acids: CTCSAESGGARAEQFF. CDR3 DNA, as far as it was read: TGCACCTGCAGTGCAGAGAGTGGGGGGGCGCGTGCT.

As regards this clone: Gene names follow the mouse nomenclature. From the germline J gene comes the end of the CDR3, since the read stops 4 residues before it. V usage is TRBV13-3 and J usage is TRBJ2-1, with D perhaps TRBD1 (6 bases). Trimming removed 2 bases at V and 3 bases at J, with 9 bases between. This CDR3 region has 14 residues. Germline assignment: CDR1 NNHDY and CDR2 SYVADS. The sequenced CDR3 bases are TGTGCCAGCAGTGAACGGGACATCTATGCT. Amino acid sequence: CASSERDIYA. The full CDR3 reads CASSERDIYAEQFF.

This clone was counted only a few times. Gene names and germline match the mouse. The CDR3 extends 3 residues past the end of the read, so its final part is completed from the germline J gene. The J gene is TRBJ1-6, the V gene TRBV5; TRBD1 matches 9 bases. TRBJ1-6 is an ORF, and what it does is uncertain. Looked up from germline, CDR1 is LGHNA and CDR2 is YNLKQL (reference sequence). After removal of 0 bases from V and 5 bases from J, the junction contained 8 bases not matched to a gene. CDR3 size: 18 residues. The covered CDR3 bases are TGTGCCAGCAGCCAAGAACCCCTCCGGGACAGGGATAATTCGCCC. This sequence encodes CASSQEPLRDRDNSP. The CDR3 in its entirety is CASSQEPLRDRDNSPLYF.

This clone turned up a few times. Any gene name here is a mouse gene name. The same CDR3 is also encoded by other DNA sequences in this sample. The CDR3 loop reads CTCSAGQLYAEQFF. CDR3 DNA (partial): TGCACCTGCAGTGCGGGACAGCTCTATGCT. The rearrangement uses TRBV1 and TRBJ2-1, with 7 bases matching TRBD1. The missing CDR3 end, 4 residues past where the read stops, is filled in from the germline J gene. Per germline, CDR1 NSQYPW and CDR2 LRSPGD (reference sequence). The CDR3 totals 14 residues. The J segment lost 3 bases and the V segment lost 3 bases, leaving 2 bases of the junction unmatched. Filled out from reference TRBV1 and TRBJ2-1, the complete variable domain reads VTLLEQNPRWRLVPRGQAVNLRCILKNSQYPWMSWYQQDLQKQLQWLFTLRSPGDKEVKSLPGADYLATRVTDTELRLQVANMSQGRTLYCTCSAGQLYAEQFFGPGTRLTVL.

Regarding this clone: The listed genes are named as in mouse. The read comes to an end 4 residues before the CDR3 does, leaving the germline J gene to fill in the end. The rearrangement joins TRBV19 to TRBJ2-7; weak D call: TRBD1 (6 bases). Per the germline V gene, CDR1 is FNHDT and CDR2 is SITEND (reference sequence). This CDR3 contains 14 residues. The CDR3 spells CASSSQGGGYEQYF. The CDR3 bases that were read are TGTGCCAGCAGTTCACAGGGAGGGGGTTAT.

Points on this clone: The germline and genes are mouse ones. The CDR3 is CASSGLGSSNTGQLYF. CDR3 DNA, as far as it was read: TGTGCCAGCAGTGGACTGGGGTCCTCAAACACCGGG. V and J are TRBV19 and TRBJ2-2; TRBD2 agrees at 9 bases. The read is 4 residues too short to cover the CDR3 end, so that end is filled in from the germline J gene. CDR3 length equals 16 residues. Germline V gene sequence: CDR1 FNHDT, CDR2 SITEND (reference sequence). Losses at the gene ends were 4 bases for V and 0 bases for J; bases not matched to a gene: 4.

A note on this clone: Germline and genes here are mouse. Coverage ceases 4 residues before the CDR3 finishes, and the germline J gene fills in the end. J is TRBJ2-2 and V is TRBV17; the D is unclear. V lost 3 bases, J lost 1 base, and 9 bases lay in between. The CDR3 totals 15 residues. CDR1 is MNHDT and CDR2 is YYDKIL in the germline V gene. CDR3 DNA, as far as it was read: TGTGCTAGCAGTAGTCACAACCTAAACACCGGG. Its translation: CASSSHNLNTG. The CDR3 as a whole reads CASSSHNLNTGQLYF.

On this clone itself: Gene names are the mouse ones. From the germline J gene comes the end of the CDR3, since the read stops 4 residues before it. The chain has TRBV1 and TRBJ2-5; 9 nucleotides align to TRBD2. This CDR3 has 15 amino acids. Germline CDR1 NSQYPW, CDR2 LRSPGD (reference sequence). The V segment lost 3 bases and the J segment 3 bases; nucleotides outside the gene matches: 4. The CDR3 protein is CTCSAGGARQDTQYF. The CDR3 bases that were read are TGCACCTGCAGTGCTGGGGGGGCGCGTCAAGAC.

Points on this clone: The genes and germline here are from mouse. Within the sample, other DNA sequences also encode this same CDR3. The CDR3 sequence is CASGDAGIYAEQFF. The sequenced part of the CDR3 DNA is TGTGCCAGCGGTGATGCAGGTATCTATGCT. This chain connects TRBV13-2 to TRBJ2-1; no definite D call. The DNA ends 4 residues before the CDR3 does, and the rest of the CDR3 is filled in from the germline J gene. Trimming left V 0 bases short and J 3 bases short, with 7 bases between. The CDR3 is 14 amino acids. Germline lookup yields CDR1 NNHNN and CDR2 SYGAGS (reference sequence).